Listed here are 29 T cell receptor beta chains from one sample, sequenced in a study of follicular helper T cells after annual influenza vaccination. Documented time point: 2014-2015 season, pre-vaccination. The repertoire was sequenced with immunoSEQ multiplex PCR; TCRdb's copy has only in-frame clones and lacks some. The data show roughly 14,000 clones, with about 78% seen just once and around 0.5% held by the top ten. This specimen was CXCR5- memory CD4+ T cells sorted from blood, taken on the day of influenza vaccination. The receptors were sampled from an adult who received the influenza vaccine.

This chain links TRBV19 with TRBJ1-3; D is undetermined. The CDR3 contains 15 residues. With 6 bases removed from V and 2 bases from J, the gap between germline ends came to 14 bases. Germline CDR1 is LNHDA and CDR2 is SQIVND (reference sequence). CDR3 loop: CASRPSLYTGNTIYF. DNA for the CDR3: TGTGCCAGTAGGCCTAGTCTTTATACTGGAAACACCATATATTTT.

The V gene is TRBV6-5, the J gene TRBJ1-1; 7 nucleotides align to TRBD1. Germline V gene sequence: CDR1 MNHEY, CDR2 SVGAGI. Unmatched junction bases numbered 8, after V lost 2 bases and J lost 2 bases. The CDR3 has 16 residues. The CDR3 nucleotides are TGTGCCAGCAGTTACACGACAGGGTTGGGAAACACTGAAGCTTTCTTT. It encodes CASSYTTGLGNTEAFF.

The chain recombines TRBV18 with TRBJ2-7, with a possible D match to TRBD1 (5 bases). This CDR3 has 12 residues. The V end was cut by 3 bases, the J end by 7 bases, with 10 bases between. Per the germline V gene, CDR1 is KGHSH and CDR2 is LQKENI. CDR3 DNA: TGTGCCAGCTCACCCCAGGGAATGGAGCAGTACTTC. Translated: CASSPQGMEQYF.

This rearrangement joins TRBV7-3 to TRBJ1-1; 7 bases fit TRBD1. V gave up 4 bases and J gave up 3 bases; unmatched junction bases: 5. The germline V gene has CDR1 SGHTA and CDR2 FQGTGA. The CDR3 spans 14 residues. CDR3 region: CASSSQGRDTEAFF. The DNA for the CDR3 is TGTGCCAGCAGCTCACAGGGGAGGGACACTGAAGCTTTCTTT. The whole variable domain, filled in from reference TRBV7-3 and TRBJ1-1, reads GAGVSQTPSNKVTEKGKYVELRCDPISGHTALYWYRQSLGQGPEFLIYFQGTGAADDSGLPNDRFFAVRPEGSVSTLKIQRTERGDSAVYLCASSSQGRDTEAFFGQGTRLTVV.

The CDR3 DNA follows: TGTGCCAGCAGATTGGACAGGGACAACTATGGCTACACCTTC. It is translated as CASRLDRDNYGYTF. The rearrangement uses TRBV6-1 and TRBJ1-2, with 8 bases aligning to TRBD1. Trimming at V came to 6 bases and at J to 2 bases, leaving 5 bases not matched to a gene. The CDR3 consists of 14 residues. The germline V gene encodes CDR1 MNHNS and CDR2 SASEGT.

This clone was recorded only once. This rearrangement joins TRBV2 to TRBJ2-3; TRBD2 matches at 12 bases. The CDR3 is 16 residues long. Trimming removed 2 bases from V and 1 base from J; junction bases left unmatched: 1. Germline V gene data show CDR1 as SNHLY and CDR2 as FYNNEI. The CDR3 region is CASSETSGGRTDTQYF. In DNA form, the CDR3 reads TGTGCCAGCAGTGAAACTAGCGGGGGGCGCACAGATACGCAGTATTTT. The full variable domain, in which reference TRBV2 and TRBJ2-3 provide the parts outside the CDR3, is EPEVTQTPSHQVTQMGQEVILRCVPISNHLYFYWYRQILGQKVEFLVSFYNNEISEKSEIFDDQFSVERPDGSNFTLKIRSTKLEDSAMYFCASSETSGGRTDTQYFGPGTRLTVL.

The rearrangement uses TRBV5-1 and TRBJ2-3, with a possible D match to TRBD2 (7 bases). CDR1 is SGHRS and CDR2 is YFSETQ in the germline V gene. The CDR3 is 16 residues long. Trimming took 0 bases from V and 5 from J, leaving 16 bases between them. As DNA, the CDR3 is TGCGCCAGCAGCTTGGGTGCGTGGGGGGGCTTAGATACGCAGTATTTT. This gives the protein CASSLGAWGGLDTQYF.

DNA for the CDR3: TGTGCCAGCAGCGTAGAAGGCGGGGGGGAAGAGACCCAGTACTTC. Translating gives CASSVEGGGEETQYF. V usage is TRBV9 and J usage is TRBJ2-5; 9 nucleotides match TRBD2. Trimming took 0 bases from V and 3 from J; bases not matched to a gene: 3. Per germline, CDR1 SGDLS and CDR2 YYNGEE. The CDR3 is 15 amino acids.

This clone has a single count. This chain connects TRBV7-9 to TRBJ1-1; D gene ambiguous. CDR3 length equals 14 residues. V was pared by 4 bases and J by 2 bases, with 11 bases between. Germline CDR1 is SEHNR and CDR2 is FQNEAQ (reference sequence). CDR3 residues: CASSSWAGNTEAFF. CDR3 coding DNA: TGTGCCAGCAGCTCCTGGGCCGGCAACACTGAAGCTTTCTTT.

This rearrangement joins TRBV5-1 to TRBJ1-2; 7 bases agree with TRBD1. Germline V CDR1 and CDR2: SGHRS, YFSETQ. J lost 4 bases, V lost 4 bases, and 13 bases had no gene match. There are 16 residues in the CDR3. CDR3 coding DNA: TGCGCCAGCAGCCAGGACGCCGGAACAGGGGTCTATGGCTACACCTTC. Residues: CASSQDAGTGVYGYTF.

This chain connects TRBV9 to TRBJ2-5, with 9 bases identical to TRBD1. Germline CDR1 SGDLS, CDR2 YYNGEE. The CDR3 extends over 15 amino acids. V shed 3 bases, J shed 4 bases, and the junction held 7 bases outside the gene matches. The CDR3 nucleotides are TGTGCCAGCAGCGGCGGACAGGGGTTCGGAGAGACCCAGTACTTC. Translating it yields CASSGGQGFGETQYF.

This chain uses TRBV2 with TRBJ2-7; no reliable D call. V was cut by 5 bases and J by 5 bases, with 19 bases left in between. This CDR3 region has 15 residues. Germline V lookup: CDR1 SNHLY, CDR2 FYNNEI. The CDR3 nucleotides are TGTGCCAGCAGTCTAAGGCAAATGGCATCCCACGAGCAGTACTTC. It yields the protein CASSLRQMASHEQYF.

This chain joins TRBV7-9 and TRBJ1-4; no clear D. V was shortened by 3 bases and J by 7 bases, with 18 bases between the two germline ends. The CDR3 sequence is 16 residues long. Germline CDR1 reads SEHNR; CDR2 reads FQNEAQ (reference sequence). The CDR3 here is CASSLKHRIYGEKLFF. CDR3 nucleotide sequence: TGTGCCAGCAGCTTGAAGCATAGGATATATGGTGAAAAACTGTTTTTT.

The chain couples TRBV29-1 to TRBJ2-1; perhaps TRBD1 as D (7 bases). Trimming removed 4 bases at V and 5 bases at J, with 15 bases between. This CDR3 region has 14 residues. Looked up from germline, CDR1 is SQVTM and CDR2 is ANQGSEA. In DNA form, the CDR3 reads TGCAGCGTTGCCTGGAGGGGACAGAACAATGAGCAGTTCTTC. Translating it yields CSVAWRGQNNEQFF.

This chain uses TRBV6-5 with TRBJ1-6, with 7 bases matching TRBD1. The germline V gene has CDR1 MNHEY and CDR2 SVGAGI. The CDR3 contains 14 residues. The V gene end was trimmed by 7 bases and the J gene end by 4 bases; junction bases not matched to a gene: 4. In DNA, the CDR3 is TGTGCCAGCACCGAACAGGGGTATAATTCACCCCTCCACTTT. Amino acids: CASTEQGYNSPLHF.

V gene TRBV4-3 combines with J gene TRBJ1-2; TRBD1 is a possible D gene (5 bases). The CDR3 length is 17 residues. Germline V gene lookup returns CDR1 LGHNA and CDR2 YSLEER. Trimming removed 1 base from V and 1 base from J, with 16 bases in between. The CDR3 DNA reads TGCGCCAGCAGCCAAGGGGGGTTGTCGGTGGATAACTATGGCTACACCTTC. Translated, it gives CASSQGGLSVDNYGYTF.

The rearrangement links TRBV5-1 to TRBJ2-7; D is ambiguous. Per the germline V gene, CDR1 is SGHRS and CDR2 is YFSETQ. Trimming took off 3 bases at V and 4 bases at J, with 20 bases between the two ends. This CDR3 has 16 residues. CDR3 sequence (DNA): TGCGCCAGCAGCTGGCCCCTCCCGGGTCGTGAGTACGAGCAGTACTTC. Amino acids: CASSWPLPGREYEQYF.

This chain joins TRBV27 and TRBJ2-2, with a possible D match to TRBD2 (7 bases). CDR3 length: 14 residues. Trimming pared 6 bases from V and 14 bases from J, leaving 22 bases between. Germline assignment: CDR1 MNHEY and CDR2 SMNVEV (reference sequence). CDR3 protein: CASSLRGGGGQLFF. The CDR3 DNA reads TGTGCCAGCAGCCTAAGGGGGGGTGGGGGCCAACTGTTTTTT.

The chain employs TRBV11-2 and TRBJ1-1, with TRBD1 matching 7 bases. The CDR3 loop spans 14 amino acids. The ends lost 3 bases at V and 4 bases at J; junction bases unmatched: 5. Per germline, CDR1 SGHAT and CDR2 FQNNGV. The CDR3 here is CASSLWTGRTEAFF. The CDR3 DNA reads as TGTGCCAGCAGCTTGTGGACAGGCCGCACTGAAGCTTTCTTT.

This clone was detected a few times. J is TRBJ1-5 and V is TRBV5-1; D not resolved. The CDR3 is made up of 15 amino acids. The germline V gene encodes CDR1 SGHRS and CDR2 YFSETQ. With 0 bases removed from V and 6 bases from J, the gap between germline ends came to 13 bases. The CDR3 spells CASSLGVGPTQPQHF. The CDR3 DNA follows: TGCGCCAGCAGCTTGGGGGTCGGCCCGACTCAGCCCCAGCATTTT.

The chain employs TRBV19 and TRBJ1-2, with a tentative D call TRBD1 (5 bases). Germline CDR1 LNHDA, CDR2 SQIVND (reference sequence). The germline V and J ends were trimmed by 5 bases and 4 bases, with 17 bases remaining between them. There are 15 residues in the CDR3. CDR3 DNA sequence: TGTGCCAGTAGTCCCCTGGACAATTTGGGCTATGGCTACACCTTC. Protein: CASSPLDNLGYGYTF.

The chain links TRBV6-5 to TRBJ1-2, with 10 bases that match TRBD1. The trim removed 6 bases at V and 10 bases at J, leaving 8 bases unmatched. This CDR3 comprises 13 residues. The germline V gene has CDR1 MNHEY and CDR2 SVGAGI. CDR3 sequence (DNA): TGTGCCAGCAGAGGTTGGGACAGGGGAATCTACACCTTC. Translating it yields CASRGWDRGIYTF.

The chain has TRBV6-5 and TRBJ2-7, with D possibly matching TRBD2 (6 bases). CDR3 length: 14 residues. Deletions cut 2 bases from V and 2 bases from J, with 10 bases between. Germline CDR1 MNHEY, CDR2 SVGAGI. Here the CDR3 reads CASSYRGLPYEQYF. CDR3 nucleotide sequence: TGTGCCAGCAGTTACCGGGGACTTCCCTACGAGCAGTACTTC.

The chain joins TRBV5-1 to TRBJ2-7; 12 nucleotides match TRBD1. Trimming took 0 bases from V and 4 from J; bases not matched to a gene: 2. In germline, CDR1 is SGHRS, CDR2 YFSETQ. The CDR3 length is 15 residues. The CDR3: CASSLEGQGAYEQYF. The CDR3 bases are TGCGCCAGCAGCTTGGAGGGACAGGGGGCGTACGAGCAGTACTTC.

This clone has a single count. The V gene is TRBV7-9, the J gene TRBJ1-2, with D tentatively TRBD1 (6 bases). V was trimmed by 5 bases and J by 3 bases, leaving 10 bases between them. Germline values: CDR1 SEHNR, CDR2 FQNEAQ (reference sequence). This CDR3 is 13 amino acids long. The CDR3 coding sequence is TGTGCCAGCAGCGCGGACAGCCACTATGGCTACACCTTC. It translates to CASSADSHYGYTF.

The V and J genes are TRBV2 and TRBJ2-5, with a tentative D call TRBD2 (6 bases). Trimming removed 2 bases from V and 6 bases from J, with 13 bases in between. CDR3 length: 14 amino acids. Germline lookup yields CDR1 SNHLY and CDR2 FYNNEI. The CDR3 region has the DNA TGTGCCAGCAGTGAACTAGCGCGATCGAAGACCCAGTACTTC. Translating it yields CASSELARSKTQYF.

This rearrangement joins TRBV1 to TRBJ2-5; the table's D call, TRBD2, has no DNA check behind it. TRBV1 is shown as a pseudogene. The CDR3 totals 15 residues. CDR3 sequence (DNA): TGCACCAGCAGCCAAGGCGGGGGGATTGGGGAGACCCAGTACTTC. Translating gives CTSSQGGGIGETQYF.

CDR3 DNA sequence: TGTGCCAGCAGCTACAGGGGGACTGAAGCTTTCTTT. Translating gives CASSYRGTEAFF. The V and J genes are TRBV7-2 and TRBJ1-1, with 8 nucleotides matching TRBD1. The germline CDR1 and CDR2 sequences are SGHTA and FQGNSA. The CDR3 consists of 12 residues. With V trimmed by 4 bases and J by 5 bases, 0 bases remained unmatched.

The V and J genes are TRBV5-1 and TRBJ2-7; D ambiguous. Per germline, CDR1 SGHRS and CDR2 YFSETQ. This CDR3 contains 14 residues. V gave up 6 bases and J gave up 4 bases, with 17 bases separating them. The CDR3, as DNA: TGCGCCAGCAAGTTCCTGGCTAGAAAATACGAGCAGTACTTC. This sequence encodes CASKFLARKYEQYF.